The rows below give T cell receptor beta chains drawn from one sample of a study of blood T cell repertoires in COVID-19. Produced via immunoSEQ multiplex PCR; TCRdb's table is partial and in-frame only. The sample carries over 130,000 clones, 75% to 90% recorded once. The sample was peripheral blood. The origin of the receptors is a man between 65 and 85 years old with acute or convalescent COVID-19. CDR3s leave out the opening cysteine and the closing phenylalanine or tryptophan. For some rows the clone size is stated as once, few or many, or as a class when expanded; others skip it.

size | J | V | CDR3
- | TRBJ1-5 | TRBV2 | ASSGTGEGQPQH
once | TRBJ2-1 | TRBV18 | ASSQTQVSSYNEQF
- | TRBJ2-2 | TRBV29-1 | SVERRGGELF
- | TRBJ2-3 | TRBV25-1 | ASSDRDRVFTDTQY
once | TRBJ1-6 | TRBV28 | ASKTGLNNSPLH
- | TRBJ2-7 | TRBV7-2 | ASSLASTSGRNPEQY
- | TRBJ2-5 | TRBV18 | ASSPWDRGDQETQY
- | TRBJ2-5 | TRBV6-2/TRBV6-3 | ASSSGQGEETQY
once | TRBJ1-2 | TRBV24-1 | ATSDPPMEGYT
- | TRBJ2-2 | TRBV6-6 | ASSSTGRETGELF
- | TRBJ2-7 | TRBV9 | ASSGLATGSLTEQY
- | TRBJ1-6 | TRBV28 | ASIGGANNSPLH
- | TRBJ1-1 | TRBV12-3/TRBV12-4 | ASKMTDNTEAF
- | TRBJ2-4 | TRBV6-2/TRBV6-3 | ASSPPGTDQNIQY
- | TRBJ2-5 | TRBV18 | ASSPPSQETQY
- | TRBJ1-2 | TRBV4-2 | ASSPGRGIGYT
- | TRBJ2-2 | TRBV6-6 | ASSPQKAGGQLIGELF
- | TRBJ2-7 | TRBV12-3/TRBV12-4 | ASSLASYEQY
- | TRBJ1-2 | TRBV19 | ASSITGVNYGYT
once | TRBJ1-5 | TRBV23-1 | ASSQSKRSDQPQH
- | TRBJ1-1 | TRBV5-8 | ASSNTGYTEAF
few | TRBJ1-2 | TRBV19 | ASSQDNARGGYT
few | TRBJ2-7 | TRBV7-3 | ASSLTGDGLQY
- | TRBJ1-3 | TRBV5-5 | ASSLGPDWDTIY
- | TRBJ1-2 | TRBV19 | ASSIISPETGGLWNYGYT
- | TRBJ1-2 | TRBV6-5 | ASSQTGDYGYT
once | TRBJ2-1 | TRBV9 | ASSLTGYNEQF
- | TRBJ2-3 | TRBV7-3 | ASSPGLAADTQY
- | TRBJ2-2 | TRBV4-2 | ASSQAVGATGELF
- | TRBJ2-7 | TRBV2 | ASYSGGAFHEQY
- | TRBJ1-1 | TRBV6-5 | ASGGGDTLNTEAF
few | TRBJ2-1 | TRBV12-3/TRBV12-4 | ASSRVAGAPF
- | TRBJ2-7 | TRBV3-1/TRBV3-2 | ASSLRGGYEQY
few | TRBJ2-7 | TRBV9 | ASSVGEADLFSYEQY
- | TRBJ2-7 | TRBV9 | ASSRRGRDEQY
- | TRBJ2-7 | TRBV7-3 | ASSLNPLQGGSREQY
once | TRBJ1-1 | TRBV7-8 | ASSFYRESTEAF
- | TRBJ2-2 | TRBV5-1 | ASNPGQGYNTGELF
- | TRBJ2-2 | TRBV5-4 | ASSLFGEGSGELF
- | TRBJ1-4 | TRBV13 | ASSPRDRGEKLF
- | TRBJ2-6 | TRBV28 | ASSRGQFSGANVLT
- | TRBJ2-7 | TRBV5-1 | ASSLAGQASYEQY
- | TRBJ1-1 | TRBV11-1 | ASSLGVRGDAF
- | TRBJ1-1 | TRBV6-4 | ASSAQVNTEAF
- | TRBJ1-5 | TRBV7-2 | ASSPGGAAGNQPQH
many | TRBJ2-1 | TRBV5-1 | ASSLEGRGFYNEQF
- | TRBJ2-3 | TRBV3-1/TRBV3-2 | ASSQGLAGVTDTQY
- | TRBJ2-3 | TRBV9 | ASSRYTDTQY
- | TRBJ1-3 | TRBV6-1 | ASSEQGQGYDSGNTIY
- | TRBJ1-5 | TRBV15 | ATSRGQGHHQRQH